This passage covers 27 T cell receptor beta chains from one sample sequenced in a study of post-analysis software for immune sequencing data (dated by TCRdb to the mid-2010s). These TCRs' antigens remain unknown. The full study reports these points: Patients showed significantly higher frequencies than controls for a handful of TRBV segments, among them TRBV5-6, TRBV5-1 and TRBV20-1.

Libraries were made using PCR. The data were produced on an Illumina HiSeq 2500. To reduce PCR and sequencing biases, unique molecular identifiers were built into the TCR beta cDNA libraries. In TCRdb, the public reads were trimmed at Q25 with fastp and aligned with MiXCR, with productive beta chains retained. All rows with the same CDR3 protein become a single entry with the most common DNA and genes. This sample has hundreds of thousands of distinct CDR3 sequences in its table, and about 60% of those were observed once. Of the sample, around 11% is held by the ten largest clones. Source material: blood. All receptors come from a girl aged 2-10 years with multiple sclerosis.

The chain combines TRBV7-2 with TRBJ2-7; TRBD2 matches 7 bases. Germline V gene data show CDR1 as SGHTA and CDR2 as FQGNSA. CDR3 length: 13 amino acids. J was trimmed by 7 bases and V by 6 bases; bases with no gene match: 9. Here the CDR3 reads CASRRRGEREQYF. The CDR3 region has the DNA TGTGCCAGCAGGCGCCGGGGGGAAAGGGAGCAGTACTTC.

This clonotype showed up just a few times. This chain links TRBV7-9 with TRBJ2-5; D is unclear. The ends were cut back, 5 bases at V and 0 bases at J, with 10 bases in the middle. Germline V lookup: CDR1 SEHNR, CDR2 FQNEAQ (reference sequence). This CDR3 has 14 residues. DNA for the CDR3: TGTGCCAGCAGCCTCAGCCTTTACCAAGAGACCCAGTACTTC. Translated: CASSLSLYQETQYF.

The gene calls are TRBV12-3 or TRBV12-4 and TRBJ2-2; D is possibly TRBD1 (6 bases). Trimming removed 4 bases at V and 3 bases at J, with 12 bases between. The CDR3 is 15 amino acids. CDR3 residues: CASSSRQADTGELFF. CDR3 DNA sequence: TGTGCCAGCAGTTCTCGACAGGCTGACACCGGGGAGCTGTTTTTT.

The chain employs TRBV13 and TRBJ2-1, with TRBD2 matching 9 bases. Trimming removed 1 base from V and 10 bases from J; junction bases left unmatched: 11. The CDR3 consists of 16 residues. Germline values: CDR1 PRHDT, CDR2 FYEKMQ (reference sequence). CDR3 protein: CASSLATSGNRREQFF. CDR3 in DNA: TGTGCCAGCAGCTTAGCGACTAGCGGTAATCGCCGGGAGCAGTTCTTC.

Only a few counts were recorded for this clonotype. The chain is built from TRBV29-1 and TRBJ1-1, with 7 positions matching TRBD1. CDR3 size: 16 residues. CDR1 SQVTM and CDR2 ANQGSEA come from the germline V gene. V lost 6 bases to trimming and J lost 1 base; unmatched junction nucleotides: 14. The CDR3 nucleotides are TGCAGCGTCCAAAGAACAGGGGTAATGGGGAACACTGAAGCTTTCTTT. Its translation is CSVQRTGVMGNTEAFF.

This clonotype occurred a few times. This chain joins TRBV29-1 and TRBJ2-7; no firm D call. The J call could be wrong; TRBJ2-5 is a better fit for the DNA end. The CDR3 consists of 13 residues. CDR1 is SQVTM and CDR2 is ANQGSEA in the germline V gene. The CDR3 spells CSVEAQVGETQYF. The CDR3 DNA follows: TGCAGCGTTGAAGCCCAGGTCGGCGAGACCCAGTACTTC.

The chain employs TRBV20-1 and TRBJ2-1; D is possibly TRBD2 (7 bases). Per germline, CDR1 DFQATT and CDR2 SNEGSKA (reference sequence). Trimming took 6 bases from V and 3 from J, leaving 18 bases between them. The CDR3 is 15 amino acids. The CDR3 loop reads CSALRAGANYNEQFF. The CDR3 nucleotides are TGCAGTGCCCTGAGGGCGGGGGCAAACTACAATGAGCAGTTCTTC.

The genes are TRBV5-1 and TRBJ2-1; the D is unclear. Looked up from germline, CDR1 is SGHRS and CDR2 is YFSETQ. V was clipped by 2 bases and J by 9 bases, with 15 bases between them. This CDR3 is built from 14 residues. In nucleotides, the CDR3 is TGCGCCAGCAGCTTAACTCCCCTACGTGTTGAGCAGTTCTTC. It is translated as CASSLTPLRVEQFF.

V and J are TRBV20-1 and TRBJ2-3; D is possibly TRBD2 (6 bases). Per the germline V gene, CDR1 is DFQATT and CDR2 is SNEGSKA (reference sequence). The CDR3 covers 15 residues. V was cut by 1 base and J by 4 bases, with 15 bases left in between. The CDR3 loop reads CSARGVGPGADTQYF. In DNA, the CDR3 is TGCAGTGCTAGAGGGGTAGGGCCGGGGGCAGATACGCAGTATTTT.

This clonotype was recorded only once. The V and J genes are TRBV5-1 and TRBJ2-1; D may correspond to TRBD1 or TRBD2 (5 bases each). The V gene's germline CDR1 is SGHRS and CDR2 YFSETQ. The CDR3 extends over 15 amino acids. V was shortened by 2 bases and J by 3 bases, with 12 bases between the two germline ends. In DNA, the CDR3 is TGCGCCAGCAGCTTAACCGGGACCAACTACAATGAGCAGTTCTTC. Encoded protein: CASSLTGTNYNEQFF.

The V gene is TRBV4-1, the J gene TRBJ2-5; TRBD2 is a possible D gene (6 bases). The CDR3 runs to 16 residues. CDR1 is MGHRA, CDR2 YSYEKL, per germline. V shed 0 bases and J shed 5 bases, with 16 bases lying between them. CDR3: CASSQDGVGGVETQYF. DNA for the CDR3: TGCGCCAGCAGCCAAGATGGGGTAGGAGGGGTGGAGACCCAGTACTTC.

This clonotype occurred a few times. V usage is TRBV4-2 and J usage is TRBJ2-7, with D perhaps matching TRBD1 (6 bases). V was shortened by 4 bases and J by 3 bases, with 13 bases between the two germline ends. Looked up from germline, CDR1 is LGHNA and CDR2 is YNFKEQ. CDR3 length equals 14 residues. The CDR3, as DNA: TGTGCCAGCAGCCCACAGGGAGCACTCTACGAGCAGTACTTC. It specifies CASSPQGALYEQYF.

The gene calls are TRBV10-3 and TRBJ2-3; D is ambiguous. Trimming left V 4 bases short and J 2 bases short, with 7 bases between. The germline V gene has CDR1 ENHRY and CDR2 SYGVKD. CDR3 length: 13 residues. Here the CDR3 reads CAISGLHTDTQYF. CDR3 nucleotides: TGTGCCATCAGTGGACTCCACACAGATACGCAGTATTTT.

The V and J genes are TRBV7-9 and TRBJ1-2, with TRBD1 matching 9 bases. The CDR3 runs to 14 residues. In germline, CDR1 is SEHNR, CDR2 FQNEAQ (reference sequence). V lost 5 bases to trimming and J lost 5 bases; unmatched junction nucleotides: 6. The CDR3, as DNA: TGTGCCAGCAGCCTGGGACAGGGAATGTATGGCTACACCTTC. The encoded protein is CASSLGQGMYGYTF.

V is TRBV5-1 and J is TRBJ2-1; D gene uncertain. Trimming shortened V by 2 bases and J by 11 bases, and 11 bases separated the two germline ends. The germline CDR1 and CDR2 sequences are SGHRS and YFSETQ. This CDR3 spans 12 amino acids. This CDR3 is CASSFEPHKQFF. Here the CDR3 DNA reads TGCGCCAGCAGCTTCGAGCCCCATAAGCAGTTCTTC.

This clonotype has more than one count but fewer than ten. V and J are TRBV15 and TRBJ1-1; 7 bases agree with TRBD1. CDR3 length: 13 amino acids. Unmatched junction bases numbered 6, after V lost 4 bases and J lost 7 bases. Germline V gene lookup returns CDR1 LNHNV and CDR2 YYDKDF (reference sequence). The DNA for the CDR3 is TGTGCCACCAGCACTAGGGGGACAGATGAAGCTTTCTTT. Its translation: CATSTRGTDEAFF.

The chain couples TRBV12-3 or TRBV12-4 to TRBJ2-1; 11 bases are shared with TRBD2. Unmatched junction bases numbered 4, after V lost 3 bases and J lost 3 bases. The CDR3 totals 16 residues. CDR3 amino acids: CASSFTSGGLYNEQFF. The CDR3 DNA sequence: TGTGCCAGCAGTTTTACTAGCGGGGGACTCTACAATGAGCAGTTCTTC.

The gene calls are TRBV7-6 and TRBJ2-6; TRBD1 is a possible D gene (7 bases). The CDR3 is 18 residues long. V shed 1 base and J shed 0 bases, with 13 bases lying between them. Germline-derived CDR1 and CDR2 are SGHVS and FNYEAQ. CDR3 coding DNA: TGTGCCAGCAGCTTAGTGGAGGGGGCGGCCTCTGGGGCCAACGTCCTGACTTTC. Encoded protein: CASSLVEGAASGANVLTF.

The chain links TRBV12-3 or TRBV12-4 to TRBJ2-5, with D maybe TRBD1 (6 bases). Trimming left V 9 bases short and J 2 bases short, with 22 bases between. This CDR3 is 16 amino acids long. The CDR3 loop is CASREKTWTEQETQYF. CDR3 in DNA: TGTGCCAGTAGAGAGAAAACCTGGACAGAACAAGAGACCCAGTACTTC.

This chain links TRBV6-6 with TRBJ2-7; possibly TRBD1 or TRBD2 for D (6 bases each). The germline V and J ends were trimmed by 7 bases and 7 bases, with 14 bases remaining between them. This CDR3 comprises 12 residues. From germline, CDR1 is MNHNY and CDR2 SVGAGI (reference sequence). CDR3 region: CASISEGGEQYF. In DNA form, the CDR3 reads TGTGCCAGCATCTCCGAGGGGGGAGAGCAGTACTTC.

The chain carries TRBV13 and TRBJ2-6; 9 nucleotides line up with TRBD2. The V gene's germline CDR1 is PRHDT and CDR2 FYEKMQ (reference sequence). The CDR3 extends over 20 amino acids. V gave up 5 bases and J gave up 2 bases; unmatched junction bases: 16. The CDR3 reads CASSAAIGGTSRTGANVLTF. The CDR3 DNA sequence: TGTGCCAGCAGCGCCGCGATCGGGGGGACTAGCAGGACTGGGGCCAACGTCCTGACTTTC.

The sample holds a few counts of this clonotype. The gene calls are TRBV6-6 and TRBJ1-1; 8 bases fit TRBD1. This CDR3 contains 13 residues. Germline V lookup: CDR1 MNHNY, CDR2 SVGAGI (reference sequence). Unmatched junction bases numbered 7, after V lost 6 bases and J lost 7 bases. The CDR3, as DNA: TGTGCCAGCAGGTGGGACAGGCAGGATGAAGCTTTCTTT. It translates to CASRWDRQDEAFF.

CDR3 DNA: TGCGCCAGCAGCCGGCCCCCAGGCGGACAAGAAGAGACCCAGTACTTC. This translates into CASSRPPGGQEETQYF. This rearrangement joins TRBV4-1 to TRBJ2-5; the D gene is possibly TRBD1 (5 bases). The CDR3 covers 16 residues. Trimming took 4 bases from V and 3 from J, leaving 18 bases between them. From germline, CDR1 is MGHRA and CDR2 YSYEKL.

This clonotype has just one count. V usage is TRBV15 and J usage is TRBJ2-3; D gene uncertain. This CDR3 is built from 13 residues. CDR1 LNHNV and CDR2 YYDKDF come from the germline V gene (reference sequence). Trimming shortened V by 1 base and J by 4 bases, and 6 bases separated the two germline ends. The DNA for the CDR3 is TGTGCCACCAGCAGAGGTTTGCCAGATACGCAGTATTTT. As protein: CATSRGLPDTQYF. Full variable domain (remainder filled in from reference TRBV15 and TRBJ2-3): DAMVIQNPRYQVTQFGKPVTLSCSQTLNHNVMYWYQQKSSQAPKLLFHYYDKDFNNEADTPDNFQSRRPNTSFCFLDIRSPGLGDTAMYLCATSRGLPDTQYFGPGTRLTVL.

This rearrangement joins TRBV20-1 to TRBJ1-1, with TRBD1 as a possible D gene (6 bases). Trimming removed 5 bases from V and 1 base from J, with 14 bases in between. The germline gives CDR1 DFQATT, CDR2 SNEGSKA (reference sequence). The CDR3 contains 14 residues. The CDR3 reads CSAVGGPTNTEAFF. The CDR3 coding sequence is TGCAGTGCTGTAGGGGGACCTACGAACACTGAAGCTTTCTTT.

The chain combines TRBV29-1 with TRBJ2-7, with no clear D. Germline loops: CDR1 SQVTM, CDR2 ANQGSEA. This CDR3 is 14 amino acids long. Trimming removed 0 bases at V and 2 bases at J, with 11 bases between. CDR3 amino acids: CSVEDPNIPYEQYF. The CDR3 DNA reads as TGCAGCGTTGAAGATCCCAACATCCCCTACGAGCAGTACTTC.

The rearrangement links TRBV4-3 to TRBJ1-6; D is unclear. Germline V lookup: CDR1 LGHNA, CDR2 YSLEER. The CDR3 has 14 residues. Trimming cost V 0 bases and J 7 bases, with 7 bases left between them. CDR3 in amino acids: CASSQDVGNSPLHF. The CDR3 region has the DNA TGCGCCAGCAGCCAAGATGTAGGGAATTCACCCCTCCACTTT.